Listed below are T cell receptor beta chains from one sample, sequenced in a study of T cell repertoires in cytomegalovirus infection. A single record per CDR3 protein comes from TCRdb applying MiXCR to the reads. The sample includes roughly 150,000 distinct CDR3 sequences, 23% of them seen just once. Input material: PBMCs. Every receptor here comes from a human donor in good health (CMV status not recorded). Some clones in this sample may be carry-over from other donors' samples. Each CDR3 is given with its conserved first and last residue. A D gene is named only where the DNA matches it firmly. Where a row states a size, it is once, few, many or the class of an expanded clone; other rows omit it.

size: many; D: TRBD2; J: TRBJ2-1; V: TRBV7-8; CDR3: CASSSPAGGNYNEQFF; DNA: TGTGCCAGCAGCTCCCCGGCGGGGGGGAACTACAATGAGCAGTTCTTC
size: many; D: TRBD1; J: TRBJ1-5; V: TRBV2; CDR3: CASSTDRVHQPQHF; DNA: TGTGCCAGCAGTACGGACAGGGTGCATCAGCCCCAGCATTTT
size: many; D: TRBD1; J: TRBJ1-1; V: TRBV7-7; CDR3: CASNRTGANTEAFF; DNA: TGTGCTAGCAACCGGACAGGAGCGAACACTGAAGCTTTCTTT
size: many; D: .; J: TRBJ2-5; V: TRBV7-6; CDR3: CASSRSGQGETQYF; DNA: TGTGCCAGCAGCCGTAGTGGGCAGGGAGAGACCCAGTACTTC
size: many; D: TRBD1; J: TRBJ1-5; V: TRBV7-2; CDR3: CASSFGQGAEPQHF; DNA: TGTGCCAGCAGCTTTGGACAGGGGGCAGAGCCCCAGCATTTT
size: few; D: TRBD1; J: TRBJ1-2; V: TRBV12-3/TRBV12-4; CDR3: CASTLKTGDGYTF; DNA: TGTGCCAGCACCTTAAAAACAGGGGATGGCTACACCTTC
size: few; D: TRBD2; J: TRBJ2-1; V: TRBV7-3; CDR3: CASSSSGHEQFF; DNA: TGTGCCAGCAGCTCTAGCGGCCATGAGCAGTTCTTC
size: many; D: TRBD1; J: TRBJ1-2; V: TRBV7-8; CDR3: CASSHGTGLDGYTF; DNA: TGTGCCAGCAGCCATGGGACAGGGTTGGATGGCTACACCTTC
size: few; D: TRBD1; J: TRBJ1-2; V: TRBV28; CDR3: CASSSQGTDGYTF; DNA: TGTGCCAGCAGTTCTCAGGGGACAGATGGCTACACCTTC
size: .; D: TRBD1; J: TRBJ1-2; V: TRBV29-1; CDR3: CSVMTGNYGYTF; DNA: TGCAGCGTTATGACAGGGAACTATGGCTACACCTTC
size: .; D: TRBD1; J: TRBJ2-5; V: TRBV4-1; CDR3: CASSQAEGAGETQYF; DNA: TGCGCCAGCAGCCAAGCTGAGGGGGCAGGAGAGACCCAGTACTTC
size: .; D: TRBD2; J: TRBJ2-3; V: TRBV29-1; CDR3: CSVIAGGTDTQYF; DNA: TGCAGCGTAATAGCGGGGGGCACAGATACGCAGTATTTT
size: many; D: .; J: TRBJ2-6; V: TRBV7-2; CDR3: CASSFRAGSGANVLTF; DNA: TGTGCCAGCAGCTTCAGGGCAGGGAGTGGGGCCAACGTCCTGACTTTC
size: .; D: TRBD2; J: TRBJ2-1; V: TRBV20-1; CDR3: CSAAGLVSTNEQFF; DNA: TGCAGTGCAGCGGGACTAGTGTCAACCAATGAGCAGTTCTTC
size: once; D: TRBD1; J: TRBJ2-3; V: TRBV5-6; CDR3: CASSPLTGGTVGTDTQYF; DNA: TGTGCCAGCAGCCCGTTGACAGGGGGGACGGTTGGCACAGATACGCAGTATTTT
size: few; D: .; J: TRBJ1-6; V: TRBV2; CDR3: CASREGGGLNSPLHF; DNA: TGTGCCAGCAGGGAAGGTGGGGGACTTAATTCACCCCTCCACTTT
size: few; D: TRBD2; J: TRBJ2-7; V: TRBV5-1; CDR3: CASRLAGAPYEQYF; DNA: TGCGCCAGCAGACTAGCGGGGGCCCCCTACGAGCAGTACTTC
size: few; D: .; J: TRBJ1-1; V: TRBV30; CDR3: CALEYEGRHTEAFF; DNA: TGTGCCCTAGAATATGAGGGGCGACACACTGAAGCTTTCTTT
size: few; D: .; J: TRBJ2-2; V: TRBV11-3; CDR3: CASSPSLTGELFF; DNA: TGTGCCAGCAGCCCCTCGTTAACCGGGGAGCTGTTTTTT
size: few; D: .; J: TRBJ2-7; V: TRBV20-1; CDR3: CSAHQGLPGSSYEQYF; DNA: TGCAGTGCCCACCAAGGCCTACCAGGGAGCTCCTACGAGCAGTACTTC
size: .; D: TRBD1; J: TRBJ1-5; V: TRBV28; CDR3: CASRSSGTGNQPQHF; DNA: TGTGCCAGCAGATCCTCCGGGACAGGAAATCAGCCCCAGCATTTT
size: few; D: TRBD2; J: TRBJ2-3; V: TRBV7-3; CDR3: CASSLRGGTSGTDTQYF; DNA: TGTGCCAGCAGCCTTCGGGGGGGGACTAGCGGCACAGATACGCAGTATTTT
size: few; D: .; J: TRBJ1-3; V: TRBV2; CDR3: CASCPLGLNSGNTIYF; DNA: TGTGCCAGCTGCCCTCTCGGACTCAACTCTGGAAACACCATATATTTT